One and the same sample provided the 17 T cell receptor beta chains below, sequenced in a study of CD8+ T cells in alopecia areata listed by TCRdb under 2018. Libraries came from the immunoSEQ multiplex PCR assay. RNA was extracted from all samples and reverse transcribed into cDNA as template for TCR sequencing. Drawn from immuneACCESS, this table holds only the in-frame rearrangements with V and J called that TCRdb kept. Clones are partly lost; checked studies trace under half to an unresolved V gene and leave the rest unexplained. The sample table lists about 200,000 clones, under 40% of them with a count of one. The ten most abundant clones make up more than 0.4% of the sample. Interpreted using the paper, the treatment or condition label stands for: oral pan-JAK inhibitor, 5-10 mg twice daily. Sequencing was performed on CD4+ T cells sorted from blood, taken at approximately week 30, from a patient treated with tofacitinib. The receptor set was obtained from a human donor with alopecia areata.

The rearrangement links TRBV9 to TRBJ1-4; D is unclear. Germline CDR1 is SGDLS and CDR2 is YYNGEE. V lost 2 bases to trimming and J lost 7 bases, with 12 bases between them. CDR3 length: 14 residues. The CDR3 region is CASSVKSSGEKLFF. The CDR3 DNA sequence: TGTGCCAGCAGCGTTAAATCCTCTGGTGAAAAACTGTTTTTT.

Of note for this clone: The germline gene is not matched at one end of the junction; a read error may be the cause. J is TRBJ2-1 and V is TRBV30; the match to TRBD2 covers 8 bases. The CDR3 has 12 residues. Per germline, CDR1 GTSNPN and CDR2 SVGIG (reference sequence). CDR3 residues: CAWSDGTRIRIF. The CDR3 nucleotides read TGTGCCTGGAGTGATGGGACTAGAATTCGGATCTTC.

The chain recombines TRBV2 with TRBJ2-7; 8 bases align to TRBD2. The germline CDR1 and CDR2 sequences are SNHLY and FYNNEI. V shed 8 bases, J shed 6 bases, and the junction held 6 bases outside the gene matches. The CDR3 has 12 amino acids. The DNA of the CDR3 is TGTGCCAGCCGGGTAGCGGGAAGCGAGCAGTACTTC. Protein sequence: CASRVAGSEQYF. Full variable domain (remainder filled in from reference TRBV2 and TRBJ2-7): EPEVTQTPSHQVTQMGQEVILRCVPISNHLYFYWYRQILGQKVEFLVSFYNNEISEKSEIFDDQFSVERPDGSNFTLKIRSTKLEDSAMYFCASRVAGSEQYFGPGTRLTVT.

The chain is built from TRBV5-5 and TRBJ1-2; no reliable D call. The length of the CDR3 is 12 residues. Trimming took 0 bases from V and 7 from J, leaving 7 bases between them. Germline-derived CDR1 and CDR2 are SGHKS and YYEKEE (reference sequence). The CDR3 region has the DNA TGTGCCAGCAGCTTGGACAACCTTGGCTACACCTTC. It yields the protein CASSLDNLGYTF. The variable domain in full, completed from reference TRBV5-5 and TRBJ1-2, reads DAGVTQSPTHLIKTRGQQVTLRCSPISGHKSVSWYQQVLGQGPQFIFQYYEKEERGRGNFPDRFSARQFPNYSSELNVNALLLGDSALYLCASSLDNLGYTFGSGTRLTVV.

This rearrangement joins TRBV6-5 to TRBJ1-5; TRBD1 is a possible D gene (6 bases). CDR1 is MNHEY, CDR2 SVGAGI, per germline. V was shortened by 5 bases and J by 6 bases, with 11 bases between the two germline ends. The CDR3 runs to 13 residues. CDR3 bases: TGTGCCAGCAGTCACAGGGTAGGTCAGCCCCAGCATTTT. Its translation is CASSHRVGQPQHF.

This clone was observed a handful of times. The gene calls are TRBV19 and TRBJ2-1; TRBD2 aligns across 14 bases. V lost 4 bases to trimming and J lost 12 bases; unmatched junction nucleotides: 5. The CDR3 runs to 14 residues. Germline values: CDR1 LNHDA, CDR2 SQIVND (reference sequence). The CDR3 nucleotides are TGTGCCAGTAGTAGCGGGACTAGCGGGAGTCTGCAGTTCTTC. It translates to CASSSGTSGSLQFF. The full variable domain, in which reference TRBV19 and TRBJ2-1 provide the parts outside the CDR3, is DGGITQSPKYLFRKEGQNVTLSCEQNLNHDAMYWYRQDPGQGLRLIYYSQIVNDFQKGDIAEGYSVSREKKESFPLTVTSAQKNPTAFYLCASSSGTSGSLQFFGPGTRLTVL.

The chain employs TRBV29-1 and TRBJ2-3; 7 bases agree with TRBD2. The CDR3 extends over 12 amino acids. Trimming cost V 4 bases and J 5 bases; bases outside gene matches: 3. Germline assignment: CDR1 SQVTM and CDR2 ANQGSEA. This CDR3 reads CSVALAQDTQYF. CDR3 coding DNA: TGCAGCGTTGCACTAGCGCAAGATACGCAGTATTTT.

The rearrangement links TRBV6-6 to TRBJ1-2; D is unresolved. Trimming removed 2 bases from V and 0 bases from J, with 4 bases in between. This CDR3 region has 13 residues. Germline lookup yields CDR1 MNHNY and CDR2 SVGAGI (reference sequence). The CDR3 region has the DNA TGTGCCAGCAGTTACGACTCTAACTATGGCTACACCTTC. Encoded protein: CASSYDSNYGYTF.

The chain is built from TRBV5-6 and TRBJ2-7; no clear D. Germline CDR1 and CDR2: SGHDT and YYEEEE. The ends were cut back, 6 bases at V and 3 bases at J, with 19 bases in the middle. The CDR3 consists of 15 residues. DNA for the CDR3: TGTGCCAGCACCGAGACCGGACGGGCCCTCTACGAGCAGTACTTC. Its protein is CASTETGRALYEQYF. The full variable domain, rest sourced from reference TRBV5-6 and TRBJ2-7, is DAGVTQSPTHLIKTRGQQVTLRCSPKSGHDTVSWYQQALGQGPQFIFQYYEEEERQRGNFPDRFSGHQFPNYSSELNVNALLLGDSALYLCASTETGRALYEQYFGPGTRLTVT.

The chain is built from TRBV4-2 and TRBJ1-1; D is possibly TRBD1 (5 bases). The V and J ends lost 3 bases and 11 bases respectively, with 10 bases between them. The CDR3 contains 11 residues. Germline CDR1 is LGHNA and CDR2 is YNFKEQ. Here the CDR3 DNA reads TGTGCCAGCAGCCATGCAGGGACGGCTTTCTTT. Protein: CASSHAGTAFF.

In its sample, this clone was seen a few times. The CDR3 region has the DNA TGCGCCAGCGCCAGGGCGGGGGACCCCGGGGGCACTGAAGCTTTCTTT. It yields the protein CASARAGDPGGTEAFF. The rearrangement joins TRBV5-1 to TRBJ1-1, with D possibly being TRBD1 (5 bases). The CDR3 has 16 residues. The germline V gene has CDR1 SGHRS and CDR2 YFSETQ. The V end lost 7 bases, the J end lost 4 bases, and 23 bases lay between the germline ends. Based on the CDR3 plus reference TRBV5-1 and TRBJ1-1, the full variable domain is KAGVTQTPRYLIKTRGQQVTLSCSPISGHRSVSWYQQTPGQGLQFLFEYFSETQRNKGNFPGRFSGRQFSNSRSEMNVSTLELGDSALYLCASARAGDPGGTEAFFGQGTRLTVV.

The chain couples TRBV30 to TRBJ1-2; TRBD1 aligns across 8 bases. The germline V gene encodes CDR1 GTSNPN and CDR2 SVGIG (reference sequence). This CDR3 region has 13 residues. Trimming cost V 3 bases and J 3 bases; bases outside gene matches: 3. The CDR3 DNA reads as TGTGCCTGGAGCCCAGGGGGCTACTATGGCTACACCTTC. Protein: CAWSPGGYYGYTF.

This chain uses TRBV5-1 with TRBJ2-5; 8 nucleotides align to TRBD1. CDR3 length: 14 residues. Trimming removed 3 bases from V and 4 bases from J; junction bases left unmatched: 5. The germline V gene has CDR1 SGHRS and CDR2 YFSETQ. CDR3 nucleotides: TGCGCCAGCAGCTCATTGACAGGGGCAGAGACCCAGTACTTC. Protein product: CASSSLTGAETQYF.

This sequence joins TRBV4-1 and TRBJ2-3; the match to TRBD1 covers 7 bases. Germline V gene sequence: CDR1 MGHRA, CDR2 YSYEKL. The J segment lost 6 bases and the V segment lost 0 bases, leaving 6 bases of the junction unmatched. This CDR3 is 15 amino acids long. For the CDR3, the DNA is TGCGCCAGCAGCCAAGATGACAGGGTTTTGGATACGCAGTATTTT. Its translation is CASSQDDRVLDTQYF.

This clone occurred a few times. V and J are TRBV5-6 and TRBJ1-2; D gene unclear. The CDR3 spans 14 residues. Looked up from germline, CDR1 is SGHDT and CDR2 is YYEEEE. V was cut by 1 base and J by 8 bases, with 15 bases left in between. CDR3 sequence reads: CASSLWLSRDGYTF. DNA for the CDR3: TGTGCCAGCAGCTTGTGGTTGTCTAGAGACGGCTACACCTTC.

This chain joins TRBV5-4 and TRBJ2-4; D is perhaps TRBD1 (6 bases). The CDR3 sequence is 14 residues long. Germline CDR1 reads SGHNT; CDR2 reads YYREEE (reference sequence). V was trimmed by 2 bases and J by 1 base, leaving 7 bases between them. The CDR3: CASSLRGAKNIQYF. The CDR3, as DNA: TGTGCCAGCAGCTTAAGGGGGGCCAAAAACATTCAGTACTTC.

The rearrangement joins TRBV11-1 to TRBJ1-4, with TRBD1 matching 8 bases. Germline V gives CDR1 SGHAT, CDR2 FQDESV (reference sequence). CDR3 length equals 13 residues. Trimming cost V 8 bases and J 5 bases; bases outside gene matches: 4. CDR3 sequence: CASGQGPNEKLFF. CDR3 in DNA: TGTGCCAGCGGACAGGGCCCGAATGAAAAACTGTTTTTT.